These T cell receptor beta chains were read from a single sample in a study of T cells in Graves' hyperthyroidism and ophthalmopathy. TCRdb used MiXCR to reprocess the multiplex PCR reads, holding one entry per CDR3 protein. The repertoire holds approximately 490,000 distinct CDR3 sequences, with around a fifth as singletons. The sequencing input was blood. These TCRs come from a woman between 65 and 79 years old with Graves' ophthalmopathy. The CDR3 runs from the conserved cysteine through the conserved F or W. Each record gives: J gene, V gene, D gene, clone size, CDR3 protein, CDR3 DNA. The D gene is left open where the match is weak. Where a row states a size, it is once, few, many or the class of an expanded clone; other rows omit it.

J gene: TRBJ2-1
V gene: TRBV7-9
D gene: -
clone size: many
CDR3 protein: CASSQLVGPSRNEQFF
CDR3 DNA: TGTGCCAGCAGCCAATTGGTGGGGCCCTCTCGGAATGAGCAGTTCTTC

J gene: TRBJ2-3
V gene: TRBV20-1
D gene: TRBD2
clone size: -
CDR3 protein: CSALRASGMSTDTQYF
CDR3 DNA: TGCAGTGCTTTGAGAGCTAGCGGGATGAGCACAGATACGCAGTATTTT

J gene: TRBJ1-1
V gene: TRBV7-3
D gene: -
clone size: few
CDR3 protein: CASSLGGAGPTEAFF
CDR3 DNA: TGTGCCAGCAGCTTAGGCGGGGCTGGGCCCACTGAAGCTTTCTTT

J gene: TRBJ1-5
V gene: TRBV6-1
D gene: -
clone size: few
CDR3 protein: CASRRTADNQPQHF
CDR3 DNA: TGTGCCAGCAGGCGGACAGCGGACAATCAGCCCCAGCATTTT

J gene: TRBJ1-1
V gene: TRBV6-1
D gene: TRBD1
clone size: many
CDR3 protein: CASSAKGTGGNTEAFF
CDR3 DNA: TGTGCCAGCAGCGCCAAGGGGACAGGGGGCAACACTGAAGCTTTCTTT

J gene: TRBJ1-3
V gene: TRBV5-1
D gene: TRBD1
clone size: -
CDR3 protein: CASSLAGRTGISGNTIYF
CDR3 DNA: TGCGCCAGCAGCTTGGCCGGGAGGACAGGGATCTCTGGAAACACCATATATTTT

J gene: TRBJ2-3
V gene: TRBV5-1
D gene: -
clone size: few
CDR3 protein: CASTSRGTATDTQYF
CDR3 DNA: TGCGCCAGCACCTCCCGGGGTACGGCCACAGATACGCAGTATTTT

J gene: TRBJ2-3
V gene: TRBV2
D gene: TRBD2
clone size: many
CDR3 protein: CASASGSVSDTQYF
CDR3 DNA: TGTGCCAGCGCTAGCGGGAGTGTTTCAGATACGCAGTATTTT

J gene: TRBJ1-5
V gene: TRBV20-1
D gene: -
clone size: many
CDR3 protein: CSASLGLGNQPQHF
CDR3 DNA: TGCAGTGCTAGTCTTGGGTTGGGCAATCAGCCCCAGCATTTT

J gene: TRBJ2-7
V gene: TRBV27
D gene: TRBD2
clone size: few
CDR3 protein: CASSMTSGRVYEQYF
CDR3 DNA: TGTGCCAGCAGTATGACTAGCGGGAGGGTCTACGAGCAGTACTTC

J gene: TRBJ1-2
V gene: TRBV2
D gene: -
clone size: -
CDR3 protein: CASSEDWKGWDYGYTF
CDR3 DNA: TGTGCCAGCAGTGAAGATTGGAAAGGGTGGGACTATGGCTACACCTTC

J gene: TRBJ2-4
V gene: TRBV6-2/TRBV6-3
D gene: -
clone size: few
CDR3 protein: CASSYSRDSNIQYF
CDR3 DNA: TGTGCCAGCAGTTACTCCCGCGACTCAAACATTCAGTACTTC

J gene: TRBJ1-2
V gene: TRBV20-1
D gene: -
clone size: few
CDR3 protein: CSARDVLGRTGYGYTF
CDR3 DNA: TGCAGTGCTAGAGATGTCTTGGGCAGAACGGGGTATGGCTACACCTTC

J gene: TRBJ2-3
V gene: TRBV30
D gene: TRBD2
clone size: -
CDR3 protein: CAWSRLAGGTDTQYF
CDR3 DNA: TGTGCCTGGAGTCGACTAGCGGGGGGCACAGATACGCAGTATTTT

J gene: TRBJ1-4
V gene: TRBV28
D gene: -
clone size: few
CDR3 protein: CASIAGGEKLFF
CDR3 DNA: TGTGCCAGCATCGCGGGGGGCGAAAAACTGTTTTTT

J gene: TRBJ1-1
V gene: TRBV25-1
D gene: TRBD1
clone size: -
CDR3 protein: CASSELGQGTEAFF
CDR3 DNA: TGTGCCAGCAGTGAATTAGGACAGGGTACTGAAGCTTTCTTT

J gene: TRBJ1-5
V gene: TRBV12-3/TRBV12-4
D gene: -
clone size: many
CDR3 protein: CASTHRVSNQPQHF
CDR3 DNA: TGTGCCAGCACCCACCGGGTCTCCAATCAGCCCCAGCATTTT

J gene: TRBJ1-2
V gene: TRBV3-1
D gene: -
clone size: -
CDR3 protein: CASSQRSGDDGYTF
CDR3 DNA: TGTGCCAGCAGCCAAAGATCAGGGGATGATGGCTACACCTTC

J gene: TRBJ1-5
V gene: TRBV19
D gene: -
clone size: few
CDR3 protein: CASIPRGQGNNQPQHF
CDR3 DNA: TGTGCCAGTATCCCCCGGGGCCAGGGAAACAATCAGCCCCAGCATTTT

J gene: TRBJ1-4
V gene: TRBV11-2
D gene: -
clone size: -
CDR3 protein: CASSHRVTNEKLFF
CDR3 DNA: TGTGCCAGCAGTCACAGGGTTACTAATGAAAAACTGTTTTTT

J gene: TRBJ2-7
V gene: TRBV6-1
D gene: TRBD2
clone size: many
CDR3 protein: CASSPTSGSPYEQYF
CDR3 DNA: TGTGCCAGCAGTCCTACTAGCGGGAGCCCCTACGAGCAGTACTTC

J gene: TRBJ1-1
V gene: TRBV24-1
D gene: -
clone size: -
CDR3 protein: CAYRRLPGQAFF
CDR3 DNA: TGTGCTTACCGACGACTTCCGGGACAAGCTTTCTTT

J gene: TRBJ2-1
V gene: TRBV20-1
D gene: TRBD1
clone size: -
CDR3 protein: CSAGKQGNEQFF
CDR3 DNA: TGCAGTGCTGGAAAACAGGGGAATGAGCAGTTCTTC

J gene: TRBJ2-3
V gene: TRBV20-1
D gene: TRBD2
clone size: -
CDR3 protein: CSALFTGKREGMDTQYF
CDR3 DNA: TGCAGTGCTCTTTTCACAGGAAAGCGGGAGGGCATGGATACGCAGTATTTT

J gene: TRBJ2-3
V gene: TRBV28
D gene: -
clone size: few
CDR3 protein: CASREVSDTQYF
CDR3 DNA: TGTGCCAGCAGGGAGGTGTCAGATACGCAGTATTTT

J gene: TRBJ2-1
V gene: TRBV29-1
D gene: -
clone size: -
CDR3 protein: CSVLRTTYNEQFF
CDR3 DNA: TGCAGCGTTTTGCGGACCACATACAATGAGCAGTTCTTC

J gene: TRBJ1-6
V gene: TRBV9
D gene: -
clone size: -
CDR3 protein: CASRAGHQNSPLHF
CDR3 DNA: TGTGCCAGCAGGGCGGGACACCAAAATTCACCCCTCCACTTT

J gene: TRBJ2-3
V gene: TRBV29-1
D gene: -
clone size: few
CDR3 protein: CSVASGDTQYF
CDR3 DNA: TGCAGCGTTGCCTCAGGGGATACGCAGTATTTT

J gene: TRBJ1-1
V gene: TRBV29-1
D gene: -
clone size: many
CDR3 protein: CSAHPPDTSNTEAFF
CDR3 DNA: TGCAGCGCCCACCCTCCGGACACCTCGAACACTGAAGCTTTCTTT

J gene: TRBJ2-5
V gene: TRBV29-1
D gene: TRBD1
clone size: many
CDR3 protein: CSVGVTGGGETQYF
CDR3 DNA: TGCAGCGTTGGCGTGACAGGGGGGGGAGAGACCCAGTACTTC

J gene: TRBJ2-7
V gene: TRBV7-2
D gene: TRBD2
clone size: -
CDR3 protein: CASSLVSLAGGVSYEQYF
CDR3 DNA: TGTGCCAGCAGCTTAGTTAGCCTAGCGGGAGGCGTCTCCTACGAGCAGTACTTC

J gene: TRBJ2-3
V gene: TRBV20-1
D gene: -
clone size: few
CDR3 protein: CSAMSPTGPTDTQYF
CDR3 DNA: TGCAGTGCTATGAGTCCGACAGGCCCCACAGATACGCAGTATTTT

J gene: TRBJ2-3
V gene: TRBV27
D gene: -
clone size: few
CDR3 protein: CASRTGVTQYF
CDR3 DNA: TGTGCCAGCCGGACGGGCGTTACGCAGTATTTT

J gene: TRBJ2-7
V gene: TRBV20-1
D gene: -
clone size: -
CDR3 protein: CSASPGLLYEQYF
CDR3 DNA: TGCAGTGCTAGCCCCGGATTACTTTACGAGCAGTACTTC

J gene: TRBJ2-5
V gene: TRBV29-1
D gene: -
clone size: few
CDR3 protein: CSVEVNGETQYF
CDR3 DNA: TGCAGCGTTGAAGTAAATGGAGAGACCCAGTACTTC

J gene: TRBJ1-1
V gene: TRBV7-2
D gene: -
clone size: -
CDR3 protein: CASSLGGPLNTEAFF
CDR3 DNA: TGTGCCAGCAGCTTAGGTGGCCCCCTGAACACTGAAGCTTTCTTT